This TCR beta chain was retrieved from a study of OX40 agonist ivuxolimab in advanced cancers. Background on the whole study: Ivuxolimab was an agonistic, fully human IgG2 monoclonal antibody directed against OX40 (CD134), a costimulatory receptor. Intravenous ivuxolimab was administered to patients every 2 weeks at six dose levels: 0.01, 0.1, 0.3, 1.5, 3 and 10 mg/kg. Of the roughly 52 dose-escalation patients, hepatocellular carcinoma was present in about 20, melanoma in around 15, renal cell carcinoma in 9 and head and neck cancer in 9. The dose-escalation cohort was about 83% male with a mean age of about 65 years, ranging from roughly 20 to 85. Patients were allowed to have had prior anti-PD-1, anti-PD-L1 or anti-CTLA-4 therapy, and around two fifths of the dose-escalation patients had been treated with checkpoint inhibitors. Partial responses were achieved by three dose-escalation patients, of whom one had hepatocellular carcinoma and two had cutaneous melanoma. Peripheral TCRbeta sequencing aimed to test whether ivuxolimab altered TCR sequence diversity and caused clonal T-cell expansion. The paper describes the monotherapy dose-escalation part (N = 52 patients) of the phase I trial of ivuxolimab.

This clone was picked up one time. Its antigen is currently not known. No base quality values were provided; no much bigger clone lies one nucleotide off. Genomic DNA was extracted from sorted cells for sequencing of the TCRbeta CDR3 region. The immunoSEQ Assay was used to sequence the TCRbeta CDR3 regions. TCRdb's version of the immuneACCESS table is confined to in-frame rearrangements and falls short of the full clone set. An unresolved V gene accounts for under half of the shortfall where checked; the remainder is of unknown origin. The sample contains about 72,000 clones, 88% of them found a single time. The ten largest clones represent about 1% of the sample. Per the germline V gene (reference sequence), DFQATT is the CDR1 and SNEGSKA is the CDR2. Including cysteine and phenylalanine, the CDR3 has 11 amino acids. Just the 33-base CDR3 DNA is kept, in frame starting at base 1. Patients with a history of autoimmune disease or receiving systemic immunosuppression were excluded from the trial. In every dose cohort, peripheral blood was drawn for TCR sequencing at baseline, cycle 4 day 1, and cycle 7 day 1. The samples were taken from a phase I, first-in-human, multicenter, open-label dose-escalation trial of ivuxolimab. Adults with locally advanced or metastatic head and neck squamous cell, hepatocellular, melanoma or renal cell carcinoma were enrolled in the trial. Before TCR sequencing, CD4+ T cells and CD8+ T cells from peripheral blood were sorted into separate populations.

On the study overall, not on this receptor specifically: Antigen specificity was not determined for the clonally expanded peripheral T cells. Low levels of normalized T-cell clonal expansion were also seen in some nonresponding patients. On average, CD8+ T cells showed more expanded clones than CD4+ T cells after ivuxolimab. In the 0.1-3.0 mg/kg groups, partial responders had among the lowest normalized peripheral clonal expansion, particularly in CD8+ T cells. At doses of 0.1 to 3.0 mg/kg, clonal expansion of both CD4+ and CD8+ blood T cells was observed from baseline to week 6.

This receptor was identified in an adult with an advanced solid tumor such as melanoma, head and neck, liver or kidney cancer. The sample in question was CD4+ or CD8+ T cells sorted from blood, obtained in a trial of the OX40 agonist ivuxolimab. Recombination connected TRBV20-1 to TRBJ2-3; the D gene could be TRBD1 or TRBD2, each one agreeing over 6 bases. The DNA sequence is as follows: TGCAGGGGGGCCGGGGGAGATACGCAGTATTTT. It specifies CRGAGGDTQYF.